Listed here are 12 T cell receptor beta chains from one sample, sequenced in a study of control samples from healthy donors and cancer patients. TCRdb's copy holds only in-frame clones and misses some; the assay was immunoSEQ multiplex PCR. The sample holds about 190,000 clones. The sequenced sample was blood. The source of these receptors is a woman in her 30s in good health.

The chain combines TRBV5-5 with TRBJ2-5; TRBD2 might be the D (5 bases). Per germline, CDR1 SGHKS and CDR2 YYEKEE (reference sequence). The CDR3 spans 14 residues. V lost 0 bases, J lost 5 bases, and 11 bases lay in between. In DNA, the CDR3 is TGTGCCAGCAGCTTGGCCGAGGGCGCGGAGACCCAGTACTTC. As protein: CASSLAEGAETQYF.

The V and J genes are TRBV7-2 and TRBJ1-5; 9 bases are shared with TRBD1. The CDR3 covers 15 residues. Trimming cost V 5 bases and J 4 bases; bases outside gene matches: 6. Germline V gene data show CDR1 as SGHTA and CDR2 as FQGNSA. The CDR3 region is CASSDTGTGNQPQHF. CDR3 in DNA: TGTGCCAGCAGCGATACCGGGACAGGGAATCAGCCCCAGCATTTT.

As concerns this clone: The limits of the CDR3 on the DNA are not certain, so only TCRdb's listed CDR3 is given. The V and J genes are TRBV19 and TRBJ1-5. From germline, CDR1 is LNHDA and CDR2 SQIVND (reference sequence). The CDR3 spans 17 amino acids, including both terminal residues. The CDR3 protein is CASSILAPEDSNQPQHF.

The chain recombines TRBV21-1 with TRBJ2-7; the table names TRBD1, a call not compared with the DNA. TRBV21-1 is an annotated pseudogene. CDR3 length equals 11 residues. The CDR3 nucleotides are TGTGTCGCAGGGTCTACCTACGAGCAGTACTTC. It is translated as CVAGSTYEQYF.

The chain carries TRBV9 and TRBJ1-2; possible D gene TRBD1, 6 bases. The V end was cut by 3 bases, the J end by 6 bases, with 12 bases between. The CDR3 totals 13 residues. CDR1 is SGDLS and CDR2 is YYNGEE in the germline V gene. In DNA form, the CDR3 reads TGTGCCAGCAGCGACGTCCAGGGGCATGGCTACACCTTC. This gives the protein CASSDVQGHGYTF.

The chain couples TRBV4-3 to TRBJ1-3; D ambiguous. Trimming cost V 4 bases and J 0 bases, with 10 bases left between them. The length of the CDR3 is 15 residues. From germline, CDR1 is LGHNA and CDR2 YSLEER. This chain's CDR3 is CASSPSGVSGNTIYF. CDR3 coding DNA: TGCGCCAGCAGCCCCAGCGGAGTCTCTGGAAACACCATATATTTT.

V and J are TRBV7-3 and TRBJ1-1, with D possibly matching TRBD1 (6 bases). In germline, CDR1 is SGHTA, CDR2 FQGTGA. The V and J ends lost 4 bases and 4 bases respectively, with 13 bases between them. This CDR3 contains 14 residues. The CDR3 DNA reads TGTGCCAGCAGCTCACAGGGCGTCGGCACTGAAGCTTTCTTT. Translating gives CASSSQGVGTEAFF.

V is TRBV24-1 and J is TRBJ2-6, with 7 bases fitting TRBD1. CDR3 length: 17 amino acids. Germline-derived CDR1 and CDR2 are KGHDR and SFDVKD. V lost 4 bases to trimming and J lost 2 bases; unmatched junction nucleotides: 7. CDR3 in DNA: TGTGCCACCAGTGACCCTGACAGGGACCCTGGGGCCAACGTCCTGACTTTC. Translating gives CATSDPDRDPGANVLTF.

V is TRBV5-1 and J is TRBJ2-5, with D possibly being TRBD2 (6 bases). Trimming removed 4 bases from V and 2 bases from J, with 12 bases in between. In germline, CDR1 is SGHRS, CDR2 YFSETQ. The CDR3 runs to 14 residues. Here the CDR3 DNA reads TGCGCCAGCAGCCGGGATGGACTACAAGAGACCCAGTACTTC. Translating gives CASSRDGLQETQYF.

V and J are TRBV7-9 and TRBJ1-2; perhaps TRBD1 as D (6 bases). Germline loops: CDR1 SEHNR, CDR2 FQNEAQ (reference sequence). Between the trimmed V and J ends, which lost 5 bases and 0 bases, there was a span of 16 bases. The CDR3 contains 16 residues. This chain's CDR3 is CASSLPRGQPNYGYTF. The CDR3 bases are TGTGCCAGCAGCCTTCCCCGGGGACAACCTAACTATGGCTACACCTTC.

Written as DNA, the CDR3 is TGTGCCACCCAGACAGGGGGTACCACTGAAGCTTTCTTT. It encodes CATQTGGTTEAFF. The genes are TRBV19 and TRBJ1-1; 9 nucleotides line up with TRBD1. The CDR3 is 13 residues long. V was pared by 10 bases and J by 4 bases, with 7 bases of the junction left unmatched. Germline V gene sequence: CDR1 LNHDA, CDR2 SQIVND (reference sequence).

V is TRBV30 and J is TRBJ1-1; 9 nucleotides line up with TRBD1. In germline, CDR1 is GTSNPN, CDR2 SVGIG (reference sequence). J gave up 1 base and V 8 bases, and 26 bases lay outside the gene matches. The CDR3 extends over 20 amino acids. The CDR3 DNA reads TGTGCCGGAAGGATTGCGCCCGGGACAGGGAATTTGGGATGGAACACTGAAGCTTTCTTT. As protein: CAGRIAPGTGNLGWNTEAFF.